What follows are 16 T cell receptor beta chains derived from one specimen sequenced in a study of control samples from healthy donors and cancer patients. Sequencing used immunoSEQ multiplex PCR; TCRdb keeps in-frame clones, though not all of them. The data contain some 120,000 clones, around 92% of them singletons. Sequencing used PBMCs. All receptors derive from an elderly man with head and neck cancer.

The genes are TRBV9 and TRBJ2-7, with 11 bases identical to TRBD2. Germline V gene data show CDR1 as SGDLS and CDR2 as YYNGEE. Trimming cost V 0 bases and J 4 bases; bases outside gene matches: 12. The CDR3 has 18 residues. CDR3 coding DNA: TGTGCCAGCAGCGTAGCTAGCGGGGGGCCGGGTATCTCGTACGAGCAGTACTTC. Translation: CASSVASGGPGISYEQYF.

The chain has TRBV7-2 and TRBJ1-5; D is ambiguous. Germline values: CDR1 SGHTA, CDR2 FQGNSA. V gave up 3 bases and J gave up 0 bases, with 3 bases separating them. This CDR3 contains 13 residues. CDR3 nucleotides: TGTGCCAGCAGCTTCTCTAGCAATCAGCCCCAGCATTTT. This codes for CASSFSSNQPQHF.

The gene calls are TRBV11-2 and TRBJ2-7, with 9 bases fitting TRBD2. Germline CDR1 SGHAT, CDR2 FQNNGV. J was trimmed by 5 bases and V by 1 base; bases with no gene match: 6. The CDR3 consists of 15 residues. The CDR3: CASSLVSSGAHEQYF. The CDR3 DNA is TGTGCCAGCAGCTTAGTATCTAGCGGGGCCCACGAGCAGTACTTC.

The chain combines TRBV23-1 with TRBJ1-5; D is uncertain. TRBV23-1 is an ORF, and what it does is uncertain. There are 12 residues in the CDR3. Trimming took off 4 bases at V and 5 bases at J, with 6 bases between the two ends. The CDR3 loop reads CASSPQDQPQHF. The CDR3 coding sequence is TGCGCCAGCAGTCCCCAGGATCAGCCCCAGCATTTT.

The chain links TRBV12-3 or TRBV12-4 to TRBJ2-7; D is unclear. The CDR3 extends over 11 amino acids. V lost 4 bases and J 2 bases, leaving 3 bases between the germline ends. DNA of the CDR3: TGTGCCAGCAGTTGGGCCTACGAGCAGTACTTC. Translated, it gives CASSWAYEQYF.

This sequence joins TRBV15 and TRBJ2-3; D unclear. Germline assignment: CDR1 LNHNV and CDR2 YYDKDF (reference sequence). Trimming took off 2 bases at V and 1 base at J, with 13 bases between the two ends. The length of the CDR3 is 16 residues. CDR3 sequence: CATSRSSTPGTDTQYF. The CDR3 nucleotides are TGTGCCACCAGCAGATCCTCGACTCCGGGCACAGATACGCAGTATTTT.

The table lists this clone with a count of one. The chain carries TRBV3-1 (or the pseudogene TRBV3-2) and TRBJ2-1; D assignment may be TRBD1 or TRBD2 (5 bases each). Germline V CDR1 and CDR2: LGHDT, YNNKEL (reference sequence). The CDR3 contains 16 residues. The V end was cut by 4 bases, the J end by 7 bases, with 20 bases between. The CDR3 sequence: CASSPLGAEGENEQFF. CDR3 DNA sequence: TGTGCCAGCAGCCCGCTAGGAGCGGAAGGGGAAAATGAGCAGTTCTTC.

The V call is TRBV20-1, the J call TRBJ1-5; 7 bases line up with TRBD1. The CDR3 loop spans 14 amino acids. After removal of 3 bases from V and 1 base from J, the junction contained 3 bases not matched to a gene. Germline-derived CDR1 and CDR2 are DFQATT and SNEGSKA (reference sequence). The CDR3 here is CSASKGGSNQPQHF. In DNA form, the CDR3 reads TGCAGTGCTAGTAAAGGGGGCAGCAATCAGCCCCAGCATTTT.

There are a few counts of this clone. The rearrangement joins TRBV11-2 to TRBJ1-3; D gene uncertain. This CDR3 contains 17 residues. The V gene lost 0 bases and the J gene lost 1 base, with 13 bases spanning the gap. In germline, CDR1 is SGHAT, CDR2 FQNNGV. CDR3 coding DNA: TGTGCCAGCAGCTTAGATTTCGCAGCCTCGTCTGGAAACACCATATATTTT. It is translated as CASSLDFAASSGNTIYF. The complete variable domain, with remaining parts taken from reference TRBV11-2 and TRBJ1-3, reads EAGVAQSPRYKIIEKRQSVAFWCNPISGHATLYWYQQILGQGPKLLIQFQNNGVVDDSQLPKDRFSAERLKGVDSTLKIQPAKLEDSAVYLCASSLDFAASSGNTIYFGEGSWLTVV.

This chain uses TRBV5-4 with TRBJ2-5; unclear D gene. The CDR3 spans 18 residues. Germline V lookup: CDR1 SGHNT, CDR2 YYREEE (reference sequence). Trimming removed 2 bases from V and 9 bases from J, with 29 bases in between. This CDR3 reads CASSFKLRTLKGGFPQYF. In DNA form, the CDR3 reads TGTGCCAGCAGCTTCAAATTAAGGACGCTTAAAGGTGGTTTTCCCCAGTACTTC. Based on the CDR3 plus reference TRBV5-4 and TRBJ2-5, the full variable domain is ETGVTQSPTHLIKTRGQQVTLRCSSQSGHNTVSWYQQALGQGPQFIFQYYREEENGRGNFPPRFSGLQFPNYSSELNVNALELDDSALYLCASSFKLRTLKGGFPQYFGPGTRLLVL.

The chain links TRBV7-9 to TRBJ1-4; no firm D call. Trimming left V 2 bases short and J 7 bases short, with 20 bases between. The CDR3 consists of 17 residues. Germline V gene sequence: CDR1 SEHNR, CDR2 FQNEAQ (reference sequence). The CDR3 here is CASSLITFEGVGEKLFF. The CDR3 coding sequence is TGTGCCAGCAGCTTAATTACGTTTGAGGGAGTGGGTGAAAAACTGTTTTTT.

This clone was counted once. V is TRBV12-3 or TRBV12-4 and J is TRBJ1-2; unclear D gene. The germline V and J ends were trimmed by 8 bases and 5 bases, with 9 bases remaining between them. This CDR3 is built from 11 residues. The CDR3 DNA reads TGTGCCAGCTCGACGGGGTATGGCTACACCTTC. Residues: CASSTGYGYTF.

The rearrangement joins TRBV7-2 to TRBJ1-2, with D possibly being TRBD1 (6 bases). V lost 5 bases to trimming and J lost 4 bases, with 14 bases between them. Looked up from germline, CDR1 is SGHTA and CDR2 is FQGNSA. The CDR3 runs to 14 residues. The CDR3 sequence is CASSGRTDLYGYTF. The CDR3 DNA follows: TGTGCCAGCAGCGGCCGGACAGATCTCTATGGCTACACCTTC.

The chain carries TRBV9 and TRBJ2-5; D might be TRBD1 (7 bases). This CDR3 region has 15 residues. CDR1 SGDLS and CDR2 YYNGEE come from the germline V gene. Trimming stripped 0 bases from V and 4 bases from J, with 13 bases between. The CDR3 region has the DNA TGTGCCAGCAGCGTAGGCGGGACAGTAGGAGAGACCCAGTACTTC. It codes for CASSVGGTVGETQYF.

This clone has only one observation. The chain couples TRBV6-6 to TRBJ1-6; D not certain. Germline CDR1 reads MNHNY; CDR2 reads SVGAGI (reference sequence). The V end was cut by 5 bases, the J end by 4 bases, with 18 bases between. This CDR3 is built from 17 residues. The CDR3 DNA follows: TGTGCCAGCAGTCTTGATGCGGCCGGATCTTATAATTCACCCCTCCACTTT. Protein sequence: CASSLDAAGSYNSPLHF.

This rearrangement joins TRBV2 to TRBJ1-6, with D uncertain. The CDR3 loop spans 18 amino acids. Germline CDR1 SNHLY, CDR2 FYNNEI. V gave up 4 bases and J gave up 4 bases, with 20 bases separating them. CDR3 loop: CASSAPDPGLRYNSPLHF. The DNA of the CDR3 is TGTGCCAGCAGTGCCCCGGACCCTGGACTGAGGTATAATTCACCCCTCCACTTT.